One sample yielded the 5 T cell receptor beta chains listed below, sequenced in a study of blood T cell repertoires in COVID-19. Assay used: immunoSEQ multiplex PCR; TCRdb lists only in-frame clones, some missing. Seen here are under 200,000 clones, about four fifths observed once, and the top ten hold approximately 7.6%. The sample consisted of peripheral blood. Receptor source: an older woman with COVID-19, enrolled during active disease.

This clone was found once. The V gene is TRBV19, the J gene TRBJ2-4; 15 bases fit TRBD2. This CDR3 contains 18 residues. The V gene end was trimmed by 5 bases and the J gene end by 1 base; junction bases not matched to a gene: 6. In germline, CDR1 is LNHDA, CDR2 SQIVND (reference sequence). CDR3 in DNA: TGTGCCAGTAGTCCTGGACTAGCGGGGGGGCTGGCCAAAAACATTCAGTACTTC. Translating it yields CASSPGLAGGLAKNIQYF.

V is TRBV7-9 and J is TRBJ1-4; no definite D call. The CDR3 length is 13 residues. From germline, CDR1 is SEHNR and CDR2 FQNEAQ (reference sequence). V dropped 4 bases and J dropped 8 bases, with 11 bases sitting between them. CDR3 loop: CASSSPISEKLFF. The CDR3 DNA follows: TGTGCCAGCAGCTCCCCCATTAGCGAAAAACTGTTTTTT.

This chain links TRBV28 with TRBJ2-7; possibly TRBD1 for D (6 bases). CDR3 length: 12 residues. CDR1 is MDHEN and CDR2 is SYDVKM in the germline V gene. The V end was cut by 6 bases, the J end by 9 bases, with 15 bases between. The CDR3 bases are TGTGCCAGCAGCCCAACCACAGGGTTGCAGTACTTC. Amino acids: CASSPTTGLQYF.

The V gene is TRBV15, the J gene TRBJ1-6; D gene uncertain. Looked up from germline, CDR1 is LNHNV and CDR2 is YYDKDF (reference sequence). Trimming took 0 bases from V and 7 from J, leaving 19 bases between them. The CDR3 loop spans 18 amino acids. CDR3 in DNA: TGTGCCACCAGCAGAGATCTGGTTCGGGGAACGGGAAATTCACCCCTCCACTTT. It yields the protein CATSRDLVRGTGNSPLHF.

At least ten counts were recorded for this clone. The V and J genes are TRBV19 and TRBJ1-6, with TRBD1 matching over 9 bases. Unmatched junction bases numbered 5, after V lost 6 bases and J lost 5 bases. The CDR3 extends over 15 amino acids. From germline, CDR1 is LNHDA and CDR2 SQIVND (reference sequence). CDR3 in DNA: TGTGCCAGTAGAAGGGACAGGGCGAATAATTCACCCCTCCACTTT. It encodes CASRRDRANNSPLHF. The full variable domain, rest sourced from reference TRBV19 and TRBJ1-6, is DGGITQSPKYLFRKEGQNVTLSCEQNLNHDAMYWYRQDPGQGLRLIYYSQIVNDFQKGDIAEGYSVSREKKESFPLTVTSAQKNPTAFYLCASRRDRANNSPLHFGNGTRLTVT.